Following are 29 T cell receptor beta chains from one sample sequenced in a study of blood T cell repertoires in COVID-19. Sequencing was performed with immunoSEQ multiplex PCR; in TCRdb, only in-frame clones are kept and a portion is missing. The data contain tens of thousands of clones, over 70% of them singletons. Sequenced material: peripheral blood. These receptor sequences come from a woman in her sixties or seventies with acute or convalescent COVID-19.

The rearrangement joins TRBV7-9 to TRBJ2-1, with 10 bases that match TRBD1. Germline CDR1 SEHNR, CDR2 FQNEAQ (reference sequence). Germline trimming cut 4 bases from V and 4 bases from J; bases unmatched to any gene: 7. The CDR3 extends over 16 amino acids. DNA of the CDR3: TGTGCCAGCAGCTCAGGGGACAGGGGATTATACAATGAGCAGTTCTTC. It specifies CASSSGDRGLYNEQFF.

The rearrangement links TRBV30 to TRBJ1-5, with D possibly matching TRBD1 (5 bases). This CDR3 region has 13 residues. CDR1 and CDR2 from the germline V gene are GTSNPN and SVGIG (reference sequence). The V end was cut by 1 base, the J end by 4 bases, with 8 bases between. The CDR3 coding sequence is TGTGCCTGGAGTGAACAGGTTAATCAGCCCCAGCATTTT. This encodes CAWSEQVNQPQHF.

The CDR3 here is CASSLPGGGEQYF. The CDR3, as DNA: TGCGCCAGCAGCTTGCCGGGGGGCGGGGAGCAGTACTTC. The chain is built from TRBV5-1 and TRBJ2-7; a weak D match, TRBD2 (7 bases). Trimming removed 1 base at V and 7 bases at J, with 12 bases between. Germline V gene lookup returns CDR1 SGHRS and CDR2 YFSETQ. This CDR3 is built from 13 residues.

The chain combines TRBV4-1 with TRBJ1-1; perhaps TRBD1 as D (6 bases). With 3 bases removed from V and 0 bases from J, the gap between germline ends came to 20 bases. The CDR3 has 18 residues. CDR1 is MGHRA and CDR2 is YSYEKL in the germline V gene. The CDR3 is CASSHRNRVGLLNTEAFF. DNA for the CDR3: TGCGCCAGCAGCCACAGGAACAGGGTTGGGCTTTTGAACACTGAAGCTTTCTTT.

J is TRBJ1-1 and V is TRBV29-1, with D tentatively TRBD1 (6 bases). V lost 3 bases and J 6 bases, leaving 14 bases between the germline ends. The CDR3 has 13 amino acids. Germline lookup yields CDR1 SQVTM and CDR2 ANQGSEA. The DNA for the CDR3 is TGCAGCGTTGAGCTGAGGGGGTGGGCTGAAGCTTTCTTT. Translation: CSVELRGWAEAFF.

The J gene is TRBJ2-1, the V gene TRBV5-5; the match to TRBD2 covers 7 bases. V was clipped by 0 bases and J by 5 bases; unmatched bases: 14. Looked up from germline, CDR1 is SGHKS and CDR2 is YYEKEE (reference sequence). The CDR3 length is 18 residues. CDR3 in DNA: TGTGCCAGCAGCTTGGTTAGTACCAGCGGGGCCCTCGACAATGAGCAGTTCTTC. Translating gives CASSLVSTSGALDNEQFF.

This clone has only a few counts. The chain has TRBV5-1 and TRBJ2-7; D is unclear. Trimming removed 2 bases at V and 3 bases at J, with 6 bases between. The CDR3 totals 12 residues. The germline gives CDR1 SGHRS, CDR2 YFSETQ. The CDR3 sequence is CASSFNIYEQYF. CDR3 DNA: TGCGCCAGCAGCTTTAATATCTACGAGCAGTACTTC.

The gene calls are TRBV19 and TRBJ2-7; 7 bases are a match to TRBD1. The germline V gene has CDR1 LNHDA and CDR2 SQIVND (reference sequence). CDR3 length equals 13 residues. Germline trimming cut 3 bases from V and 2 bases from J; bases unmatched to any gene: 1. The chain's CDR3 is CASSIQGAYEQYF. CDR3 nucleotide sequence: TGTGCCAGTAGTATCCAGGGGGCCTACGAGCAGTACTTC.

This clone was counted a few times. CDR3 sequence: CSGTTDYEQYF. The CDR3 DNA follows: TGCAGTGGGACGACAGACTACGAGCAGTACTTC. V and J are TRBV20-1 and TRBJ2-7; a possible D gene is TRBD1 (5 bases). Deletions cut 7 bases from V and 3 bases from J, with 10 bases between. The CDR3 is 11 residues long. Germline assignment: CDR1 DFQATT and CDR2 SNEGSKA (reference sequence).

The chain is built from TRBV19 and TRBJ2-7; D is undetermined. The germline V gene has CDR1 LNHDA and CDR2 SQIVND (reference sequence). The V end lost 6 bases, the J end lost 2 bases, and 8 bases lay between the germline ends. CDR3 size: 12 residues. CDR3 in DNA: TGTGCCAGTAGAGCTTCGGCCTACGAGCAGTACTTC. Amino acids: CASRASAYEQYF.

The chain is built from TRBV3-1 (or the pseudogene TRBV3-2) and TRBJ1-1, with D possibly matching TRBD1 (5 bases). The germline V gene has CDR1 LGHDT and CDR2 YNNKEL (reference sequence). V was shortened by 4 bases and J by 4 bases, with 13 bases between the two germline ends. This CDR3 spans 14 amino acids. The CDR3 is CASSLQGGFTEAFF. As DNA, the CDR3 is TGTGCCAGCAGCCTGCAGGGTGGGTTCACTGAAGCTTTCTTT.

This clone was found a few times. V usage is TRBV6-6 and J usage is TRBJ2-5; D possibly corresponds to TRBD1 (6 bases). The CDR3 runs to 14 residues. Germline assignment: CDR1 MNHNY and CDR2 SVGAGI (reference sequence). The ends were cut back, 4 bases at V and 3 bases at J, with 12 bases in the middle. In DNA, the CDR3 is TGTGCCAGCAGTTGGCCCTCAGGGGAAGAGACCCAGTACTTC. Translating it yields CASSWPSGEETQYF.

The chain is built from TRBV28 and TRBJ2-7; 8 positions match TRBD2. CDR1 is MDHEN and CDR2 is SYDVKM in the germline V gene. The CDR3 is 14 amino acids. V lost 5 bases, J lost 1 base, and 4 bases stayed unmatched. As DNA, the CDR3 is TGTGCCAGCAGTCCAGCGGGAGATTCCTACGAGCAGTACTTC. Translation gives CASSPAGDSYEQYF.

The chain couples TRBV6-5 to TRBJ2-7; 8 positions agree with TRBD1. Germline V gives CDR1 MNHEY, CDR2 SVGAGI. This CDR3 is 12 amino acids long. Losses at the gene ends were 7 bases for V and 5 bases for J; bases not matched to a gene: 4. The CDR3 DNA sequence: TGTGCCAGCAACGGACAGGGCCACGAGCAGTACTTC. It yields the protein CASNGQGHEQYF.

This clone occurred a few times. V gene TRBV12-3 or TRBV12-4 combines with J gene TRBJ2-1; a weak D match, TRBD2 (5 bases). This CDR3 is 13 amino acids long. V lost 2 bases to trimming and J lost 7 bases, with 9 bases between them. The CDR3 sequence is CASSLRGRNEQFF. CDR3 bases: TGTGCCAGCAGTTTAAGAGGGCGGAATGAGCAGTTCTTC.

Concerning this clone itself: The sample has other DNA sequences that encode this CDR3 too. The V and J genes are TRBV19 and TRBJ1-2, with 8 positions matching TRBD1. This CDR3 is 13 amino acids long. J lost 6 bases, V lost 10 bases, and 10 bases had no gene match. Germline V CDR1 and CDR2: LNHDA, SQIVND (reference sequence). The CDR3 reads CATRTGTGDGYTF. The DNA for the CDR3 is TGTGCCACCCGGACAGGGACGGGCGATGGCTACACCTTC.

This chain joins TRBV27 and TRBJ2-1; 9 bases line up with TRBD2. CDR1 and CDR2 (germline): MNHEY, SMNVEV (reference sequence). This CDR3 is 15 amino acids long. The V segment lost 7 bases and the J segment 8 bases; nucleotides outside the gene matches: 12. The CDR3 DNA reads TGTGCCAGCAATTGGCGACTAGCGGTGGGGTATGAGCAGTTCTTC. Its translation: CASNWRLAVGYEQFF.

This sequence joins TRBV30 and TRBJ2-1, with 8 nucleotides matching TRBD2. CDR3 length equals 16 residues. J gave up 4 bases and V 0 bases, and 8 bases lay outside the gene matches. Germline CDR1 reads GTSNPN; CDR2 reads SVGIG (reference sequence). CDR3 protein: CAWSVSASGGYNEQFF. The DNA of the CDR3 is TGTGCCTGGAGTGTAAGTGCATCGGGAGGGTACAATGAGCAGTTCTTC.

This clone was detected a few times. V usage is TRBV19 and J usage is TRBJ2-3, with 13 bases lining up with TRBD2. The CDR3 has 16 amino acids. With 3 bases clipped from V and 8 bases from J, the junction kept 8 bases outside the gene matches. The V gene's germline CDR1 is LNHDA and CDR2 SQIVND (reference sequence). In DNA form, the CDR3 reads TGTGCCAGTAGTATGGGACAAGGACTAGCGGGAGCTACGCAGTATTTT. It codes for CASSMGQGLAGATQYF.

The chain carries TRBV5-1 and TRBJ2-6, with 8 bases fitting TRBD1. In germline, CDR1 is SGHRS, CDR2 YFSETQ. CDR3 length equals 17 residues. The J segment lost 3 bases and the V segment lost 0 bases, leaving 5 bases of the junction unmatched. CDR3 coding DNA: TGCGCCAGCAGCTTGGGGCAGGGGGCAGGTGGGGCCAACGTCCTGACTTTC. It translates to CASSLGQGAGGANVLTF.

This clone was observed a handful of times. The rearrangement uses TRBV6-1 and TRBJ1-5; TRBD1 is a possible D gene (6 bases). In germline, CDR1 is MNHNS, CDR2 SASEGT. The CDR3 covers 17 residues. With 4 bases removed from V and 1 base from J, the gap between germline ends came to 17 bases. CDR3: CASSGIGGGISNQPQHF. The CDR3 DNA reads as TGTGCCAGCAGTGGAATAGGGGGTGGAATAAGCAATCAGCCCCAGCATTTT.

J is TRBJ2-7 and V is TRBV9, with 10 positions matching TRBD1. Germline V gene data show CDR1 as SGDLS and CDR2 as YYNGEE. With 3 bases clipped from V and 9 bases from J, the junction kept 9 bases outside the gene matches. The CDR3 runs 14 residues. The CDR3 is CASSAIGQGERQYF. CDR3 bases: TGTGCCAGCAGCGCCATAGGACAGGGGGAAAGGCAGTACTTC. The full variable domain, with the rest looked up from reference TRBV9 and TRBJ2-7, is DSGVTQTPKHLITATGQRVTLRCSPRSGDLSVYWYQQSLDQGLQFLIQYYNGEERAKGNILERFSAQQFPDLHSELNLSSLELGDSALYFCASSAIGQGERQYFGPGTRLTVT.

V and J are TRBV2 and TRBJ1-1, with 7 bases aligning to TRBD1. The CDR3 covers 15 residues. V dropped 7 bases and J dropped 0; count of bases not matched to a gene: 8. The germline gives CDR1 SNHLY, CDR2 FYNNEI. CDR3 loop: CASTVQGGMNTEAFF. As DNA, the CDR3 is TGTGCCAGCACCGTGCAGGGGGGTATGAACACTGAAGCTTTCTTT.

This chain connects TRBV20-1 to TRBJ2-6; TRBD1 matches at 8 bases. The CDR3 consists of 18 residues. Unmatched junction bases numbered 14, after V lost 3 bases and J lost 4 bases. In germline, CDR1 is DFQATT, CDR2 SNEGSKA (reference sequence). Here the CDR3 DNA reads TGCAGTGCTAGTGATTTCGGACAGGGCTTATCGGGGGCCAACGTCCTGACTTTC. Protein: CSASDFGQGLSGANVLTF.

The chain recombines TRBV2 with TRBJ1-4, with D tentatively TRBD1 (6 bases). The V gene lost 6 bases and the J gene lost 4 bases, with 18 bases spanning the gap. The CDR3 contains 16 residues. Germline V gene data show CDR1 as SNHLY and CDR2 as FYNNEI. The CDR3 DNA sequence: TGTGCCAGCAGACCCAACGCAGGGGTTCGTAATGAAAAACTGTTTTTT. Translation: CASRPNAGVRNEKLFF.

The rearrangement links TRBV2 to TRBJ1-1; tentative D call: TRBD1 (6 bases). The length of the CDR3 is 16 residues. With 1 base removed from V and 11 bases from J, the gap between germline ends came to 23 bases. Germline CDR1 reads SNHLY; CDR2 reads FYNNEI. The chain's CDR3 is CASSEVRGAMGESAFF. The CDR3 coding sequence is TGTGCCAGCAGTGAAGTCCGGGGGGCGATGGGGGAAAGTGCTTTCTTT.

This clone was detected once. The chain carries TRBV5-1 and TRBJ2-6; tentative D call: TRBD1 (5 bases). The ends were cut back, 4 bases at V and 0 bases at J, with 11 bases in the middle. From germline, CDR1 is SGHRS and CDR2 YFSETQ. CDR3 length: 16 residues. The CDR3 reads CASSLRQTSGANVLTF. CDR3 sequence (DNA): TGCGCCAGCAGCCTACGACAGACCTCTGGGGCCAACGTCCTGACTTTC.

The chain has TRBV7-9 and TRBJ1-1, with TRBD1 as a possible D gene (6 bases). The germline V gene has CDR1 SEHNR and CDR2 FQNEAQ (reference sequence). The CDR3 is 15 residues long. Trimming removed 4 bases at V and 0 bases at J, with 12 bases between. The CDR3 DNA reads TGTGCCAGCAGCTCCCCACAGGGAATGAACACTGAAGCTTTCTTT. Translating gives CASSSPQGMNTEAFF. Using reference TRBV7-9 and TRBJ1-1 for the parts outside the CDR3, the full variable domain is DTGVSQNPRHKITKRGQNVTFRCDPISEHNRLYWYRQTLGQGPEFLTYFQNEAQLEKSRLLSDRFSAERPKGSFSTLEIQRTEQGDSAMYLCASSSPQGMNTEAFFGQGTRLTVV.

This clone appeared a few times. This chain joins TRBV6-5 and TRBJ1-1; 7 nucleotides agree with TRBD1. Germline loops: CDR1 MNHEY, CDR2 SVGAGI. Trimming took 4 bases from V and 3 from J; bases not matched to a gene: 11. The CDR3 loop spans 16 amino acids. DNA for the CDR3: TGTGCCAGCAGTTCGCGACAGGGTATGGTAGACACTGAAGCTTTCTTT. This sequence encodes CASSSRQGMVDTEAFF.